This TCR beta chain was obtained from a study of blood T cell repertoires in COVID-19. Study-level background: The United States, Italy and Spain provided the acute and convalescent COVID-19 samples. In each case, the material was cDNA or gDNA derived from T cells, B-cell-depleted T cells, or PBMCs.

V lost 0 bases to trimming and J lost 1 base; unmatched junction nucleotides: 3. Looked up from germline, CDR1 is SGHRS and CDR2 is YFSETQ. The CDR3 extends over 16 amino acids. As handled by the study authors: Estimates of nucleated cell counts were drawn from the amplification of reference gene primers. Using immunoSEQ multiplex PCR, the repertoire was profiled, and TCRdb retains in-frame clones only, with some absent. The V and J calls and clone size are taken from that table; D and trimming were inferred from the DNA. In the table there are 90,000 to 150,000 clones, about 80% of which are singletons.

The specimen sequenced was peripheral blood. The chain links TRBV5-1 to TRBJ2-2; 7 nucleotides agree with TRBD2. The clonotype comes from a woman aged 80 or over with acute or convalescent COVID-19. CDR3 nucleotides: TGCGCCAGCAGCTTGGTAAAGCGGGAGAACACCGGGGAGCTGTTTTTT. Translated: CASSLVKRENTGELFF.